This T cell receptor (beta chain) was captured in a study of T-cell reconstitution after alpha-beta-depleted transplantation in children. TCRbeta library construction was performed incorporating unique molecular identifiers. TCRdb fed the PCR reads into MiXCR, producing one record per CDR3 protein. The sample has 420,000 or so distinct CDR3 sequences; approximately 11% are singletons. In germline, CDR1 is LGHDT, CDR2 YNNKEL (reference sequence). Trimming left V 4 bases short and J 7 bases short, with 15 bases between. This CDR3 spans 14 amino acids. This TCR was recovered from a human donor who donated a stem cell graft to a child with acute myeloid leukemia. J is TRBJ2-3 and V is TRBV3-1; D unresolved. The material was PBMCs from the stem cell graft donor, obtained from the stem cell graft. CDR3 region: CASSLSTEIHTQYF. The DNA for the CDR3 is TGTGCCAGCAGCCTCAGCACAGAAATCCATACGCAGTATTTT.